The TCR beta chain under discussion was sequenced for a study of cytomegalovirus exposure and HLA in healthy donors (dated by TCRdb to the late 2010s). In the study overall: A later analysis indicated that the 120 or so validation repertoires were generated on the platform also employed for the approximately 700 repertoires of the first cohort. The aim of the study was to test whether cataloging public T cell receptors could identify signatures of past pathogen exposure. Besides the first cohort of approximately 670 subjects, a separate validation cohort made up of around 120 different subjects was used. To predict cytomegalovirus infection status, the study brought together high-throughput TCR immunosequencing, statistical association of individual TCRs with disease status, and machine learning. Overall study results and their limits: Most TCR sequences were seen in very few donors, while some public TCRs were found in many individuals. In a later analysis, TCRs clustered in the first cohort were found to also tend to co-occur in the roughly 120 validation repertoires, with approximately 94% of cluster scores above 0. The authors suggested that the approach could potentially be extended to other disease states and immunological phenotypes. The classifier was reported to diagnose cytomegalovirus status with high specificity and sensitivity in both the original cohort and the validation cohort. The validation cohort had no HLA typing available for a later analysis, so co-occurrence within that cohort was assessed over all 110 or so repertoires. In vitro tests confirmed that a few of the cytomegalovirus-associated TCR beta chains recognize cytomegalovirus antigens. The study listed 150 to 200 TCR beta chains as associated with cytomegalovirus.

As to this clone: It has no known antigen specificity. The record has no base qualities; no much larger clone is one base away.

Donors formed part of the validation cohort, which comprised over a hundred subjects and was distinct from the first cohort of several hundred subjects. The library was built by means of the immunoSEQ multiplex PCR assay. The original pipeline was this. To diagnose cytomegalovirus status from the catalog of TCR beta chain sequences, a statistical classification framework was built. TCRdb's version of the immuneACCESS table is confined to in-frame rearrangements and falls short of the full clone set. An unresolved V gene accounts for under half of the shortfall where checked; the remainder is of unknown origin. V and J calls plus clone size are reproduced from that table; the DNA served to infer D and trimming. The sample table records fewer than 350,000 clones; roughly 90% of these occur just once. Roughly 1% of the sample is taken by the ten largest. The receptor's source is a young woman in good health and CMV-seronegative. What was sequenced was PBMCs.

The CDR3 here reads CASSLVGRYNYGYTF. Read as DNA, the sequence is TGTGCCAGCAGCTTGGTTGGGAGGTACAACTATGGCTACACCTTC. This chain is built from TRBV5-4 and TRBJ1-2, with the identity of the D gene unclear. V is pared back by 0 bases and J by 2 bases, with 11 bases lying between the germline termini. As encoded in the germline V gene (reference sequence), CDR1 is SGHNT while CDR2 is YYREEE. Its CDR3 holds 15 amino acids, cysteine through phenylalanine. Solely the CDR3 DNA is kept, with 45 bases framed from the first base.